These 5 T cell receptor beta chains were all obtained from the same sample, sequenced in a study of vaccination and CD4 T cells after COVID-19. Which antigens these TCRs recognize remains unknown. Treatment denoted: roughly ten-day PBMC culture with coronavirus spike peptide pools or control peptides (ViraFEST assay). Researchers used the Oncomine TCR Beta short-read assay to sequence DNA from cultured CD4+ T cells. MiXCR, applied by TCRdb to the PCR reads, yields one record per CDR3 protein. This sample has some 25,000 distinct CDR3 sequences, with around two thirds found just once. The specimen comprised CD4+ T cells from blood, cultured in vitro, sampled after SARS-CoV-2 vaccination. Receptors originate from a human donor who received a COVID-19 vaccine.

CDR3 in DNA: TGTGCCACCAGCAGAGACATAGGGGGGTACGAGCAGTACTTC. Protein: CATSRDIGGYEQYF. This chain uses TRBV15 with TRBJ2-7; D is tentatively TRBD1 or TRBD2 (6 bases each). Deletions cut 0 bases from V and 4 bases from J, with 10 bases between. Germline V gives CDR1 LNHNV, CDR2 YYDKDF (reference sequence). This CDR3 contains 14 residues.

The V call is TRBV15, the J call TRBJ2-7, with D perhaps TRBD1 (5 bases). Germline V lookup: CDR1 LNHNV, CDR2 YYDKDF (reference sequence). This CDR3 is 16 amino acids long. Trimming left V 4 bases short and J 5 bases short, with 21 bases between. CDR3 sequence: CATSTVGPLMYHEQYF. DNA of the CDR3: TGTGCCACCAGCACCGTGGGGCCCCTTATGTACCACGAGCAGTACTTC.

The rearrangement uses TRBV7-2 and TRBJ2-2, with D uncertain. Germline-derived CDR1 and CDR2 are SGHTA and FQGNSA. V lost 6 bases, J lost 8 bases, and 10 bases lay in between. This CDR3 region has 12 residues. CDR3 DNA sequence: TGTGCCAGCAGGTCCCCTAATGGGGAGCTGTTTTTT. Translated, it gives CASRSPNGELFF.

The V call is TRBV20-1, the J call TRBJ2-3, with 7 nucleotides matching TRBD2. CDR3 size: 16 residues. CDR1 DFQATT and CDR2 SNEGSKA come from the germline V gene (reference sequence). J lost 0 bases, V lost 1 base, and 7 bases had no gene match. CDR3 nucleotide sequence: TGCAGTGCTAGAGTGGCTAGCGGATCTAGCACAGATACGCAGTATTTT. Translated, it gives CSARVASGSSTDTQYF.

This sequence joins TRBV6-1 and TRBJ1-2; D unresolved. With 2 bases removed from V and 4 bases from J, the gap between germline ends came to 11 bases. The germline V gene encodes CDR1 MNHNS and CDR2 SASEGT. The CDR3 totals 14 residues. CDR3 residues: CASSEPGLLYGYTF. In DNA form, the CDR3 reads TGTGCCAGCAGTGAACCGGGGTTACTCTATGGCTACACCTTC.